The 31 T cell receptor beta chains reported below all come from one sample, sequenced in a study of vaccination effects on CD4 cells after COVID-19. These receptors have no identified antigens. CD4+ T cell isolation took place after approximately 11 days of culture. Sequencing used immunoSEQ multiplex PCR; TCRdb keeps in-frame clones, though not all of them. The data show 40,000 to 55,000 clones, around 74% seen once. Sequencing used CD4+ T cells from PBMCs cultured without peptide, obtained before COVID-19 vaccination. The receptors come from a human donor who had a prior SARS-CoV-2 infection.

The chain joins TRBV7-3 to TRBJ2-5; TRBD2 agrees at 11 bases. The CDR3 has 18 amino acids. CDR1 SGHTA and CDR2 FQGTGA come from the germline V gene. Unmatched junction bases numbered 15, after V lost 5 bases and J lost 4 bases. Written as DNA, the CDR3 is TGTGCCAGCAGCCCCGGGACTAGCGGAAGTCCGAGAAGAGAGACCCAGTACTTC. This sequence encodes CASSPGTSGSPRRETQYF.

This chain connects TRBV2 to TRBJ2-1; perhaps TRBD1 as D (6 bases). V was shortened by 3 bases and J by 1 base, with 10 bases between the two germline ends. Per germline, CDR1 SNHLY and CDR2 FYNNEI. The CDR3 is 15 residues long. CDR3 region: CASSDQDRSYNEQFF. The CDR3 nucleotides read TGTGCCAGCAGTGATCAGGACAGATCCTACAATGAGCAGTTCTTC. Full variable domain (rest looked up from reference TRBV2 and TRBJ2-1): EPEVTQTPSHQVTQMGQEVILRCVPISNHLYFYWYRQILGQKVEFLVSFYNNEISEKSEIFDDQFSVERPDGSNFTLKIRSTKLEDSAMYFCASSDQDRSYNEQFFGPGTRLTVL.

The rearrangement uses TRBV19 and TRBJ1-5; D is perhaps TRBD1 (5 bases). Looked up from germline, CDR1 is LNHDA and CDR2 is SQIVND (reference sequence). V gave up 7 bases and J gave up 3 bases, with 19 bases separating them. The CDR3 is made up of 16 amino acids. The CDR3, as DNA: TGTGCCAGTAAAAGAGAGGGGACCCCGCACAATCAGCCCCAGCATTTT. Its translation: CASKREGTPHNQPQHF.

The rearrangement uses TRBV19 and TRBJ2-3; the D is unclear. Germline V gives CDR1 LNHDA, CDR2 SQIVND (reference sequence). V gave up 7 bases and J gave up 0 bases, with 11 bases separating them. There are 14 residues in the CDR3. As DNA, the CDR3 is TGTGCCAGTACCCCGGGTGGAAGCACAGATACGCAGTATTTT. Its protein is CASTPGGSTDTQYF.

The CDR3 loop is CASSPLGSGGQDTQYF. The CDR3 nucleotides are TGTGCCAGCAGCCCCCTGGGATCGGGAGGGCAAGATACGCAGTATTTT. This sequence joins TRBV7-2 and TRBJ2-3, with 8 nucleotides matching TRBD2. V trimming: 5 bases; J trimming: 5 bases; junction bases outside the gene matches: 12. The CDR3 is 16 residues long. From germline, CDR1 is SGHTA and CDR2 FQGNSA.

This clone was seen more than once but under ten times. The chain combines TRBV19 with TRBJ2-2; perhaps TRBD1 as D (5 bases). Germline values: CDR1 LNHDA, CDR2 SQIVND (reference sequence). The CDR3 has 14 amino acids. Trimming cost V 2 bases and J 1 base, with 5 bases left between them. The CDR3 protein is CASSIQGNTGELFF. As DNA, the CDR3 is TGTGCCAGTAGTATACAGGGGAACACCGGGGAGCTGTTTTTT.

The rearrangement joins TRBV4-3 to TRBJ2-4, with TRBD2 matching 8 bases. This CDR3 has 15 residues. V dropped 0 bases and J dropped 6; count of bases not matched to a gene: 4. Germline CDR1 LGHNA, CDR2 YSLEER. CDR3 bases: TGCGCCAGCAGCCAAGATCGGGCGGGAGGAAACATTCAGTACTTC. As protein: CASSQDRAGGNIQYF.

V and J are TRBV6-5 and TRBJ2-7, with D tentatively TRBD1 or TRBD2 (6 bases each). Trimming took 6 bases from V and 7 from J, leaving 16 bases between them. Germline CDR1 and CDR2: MNHEY and SVGAGI. The length of the CDR3 is 13 residues. Here the CDR3 reads CASRDGGGKEQYF. The DNA for the CDR3 is TGTGCCAGCAGGGACGGGGGCGGTAAGGAGCAGTACTTC.

V and J are TRBV7-3 and TRBJ1-1; perhaps TRBD1 as D (5 bases). Looked up from germline, CDR1 is SGHTA and CDR2 is FQGTGA. Trimming took off 1 base at V and 8 bases at J, with 14 bases between the two ends. This CDR3 contains 14 residues. The CDR3 reads CASSLSGMRDEAFF. The CDR3 region has the DNA TGTGCCAGCAGCTTAAGCGGTATGCGGGACGAAGCTTTCTTT.

The chain joins TRBV28 to TRBJ1-6; 8 bases align to TRBD1. Germline loops: CDR1 MDHEN, CDR2 SYDVKM. This CDR3 has 15 residues. V was pared by 6 bases and J by 8 bases, with 9 bases of the junction left unmatched. The CDR3 reads CASSKRGTGDSPLHF. In nucleotides, the CDR3 is TGTGCCAGCAGCAAACGTGGGACAGGCGATTCACCCCTCCACTTT.

This chain links TRBV3-1 (or the pseudogene TRBV3-2) with TRBJ2-3; the match to TRBD2 covers 9 bases. The V gene end was trimmed by 4 bases and the J gene end by 3 bases; junction bases not matched to a gene: 11. This CDR3 contains 17 residues. The germline CDR1 and CDR2 sequences are LGHDT and YNNKEL (reference sequence). CDR3: CASSLGLAHMRTDTQYF. For the CDR3, the DNA is TGTGCCAGCAGCCTCGGACTAGCGCATATGCGAACAGATACGCAGTATTTT.

This sequence joins TRBV3-1 (or the pseudogene TRBV3-2) and TRBJ1-2; D is ambiguous. CDR3 length: 14 residues. V lost 3 bases and J 1 base, leaving 9 bases between the germline ends. Per the germline V gene, CDR1 is LGHDT and CDR2 is YNNKEL (reference sequence). CDR3 amino acids: CASSHPRYNYGYTF. The CDR3, as DNA: TGTGCCAGCAGCCATCCCAGATATAACTATGGCTACACCTTC.

This clone showed up just a few times. CDR3 in amino acids: CASSQSGTWTGELFF. The CDR3 coding sequence is TGTGCCAGCAGCCAATCCGGGACCTGGACCGGGGAGCTGTTTTTT. The J gene is TRBJ2-2, the V gene TRBV13; TRBD1 or TRBD2 may be the D gene (5 bases each). Germline assignment: CDR1 PRHDT and CDR2 FYEKMQ (reference sequence). V lost 5 bases, J lost 5 bases, and 15 bases lay in between. The CDR3 totals 15 residues.

This clone was recorded once. The CDR3 here is CATSDSGLAGEGRGQFF. CDR3 sequence (DNA): TGTGCCACCAGTGATTCGGGACTAGCGGGAGAAGGTCGGGGGCAGTTCTTC. The chain joins TRBV24-1 to TRBJ2-1; 14 bases are shared with TRBD2. The CDR3 sequence is 17 residues long. The V and J ends lost 2 bases and 12 bases, in that order; junction bases with no gene match: 11. Per germline, CDR1 KGHDR and CDR2 SFDVKD.

The V gene is TRBV12-5, the J gene TRBJ2-3; 9 positions agree with TRBD2. The CDR3 consists of 14 residues. Per germline, CDR1 LGHNT and CDR2 FRNRAP. The ends lost 6 bases at V and 4 bases at J; junction bases unmatched: 5. CDR3 sequence: CASGRLAASDTQYF. Here the CDR3 DNA reads TGTGCTAGTGGCCGACTAGCGGCCTCAGATACGCAGTATTTT.

This clone showed up just once. The chain carries TRBV11-2 and TRBJ2-1, with a tentative D call TRBD1 (6 bases). The CDR3 has 16 residues. Trimming removed 4 bases at V and 4 bases at J, with 17 bases between. Germline CDR1 is SGHAT and CDR2 is FQNNGV. The CDR3: CASSYLRGGKYNEQFF. The DNA for the CDR3 is TGTGCCAGCAGCTACCTCAGGGGCGGAAAGTACAATGAGCAGTTCTTC.

The rearrangement links TRBV5-4 to TRBJ2-3, with D maybe TRBD2 (6 bases). V was trimmed by 9 bases and J by 4 bases, leaving 15 bases between them. The CDR3 consists of 13 residues. Looked up from germline, CDR1 is SGHNT and CDR2 is YYREEE (reference sequence). The CDR3 DNA reads TGTGCCACCGGGGGTATTGGCGCAGATACGCAGTATTTT. Amino acid sequence: CATGGIGADTQYF.

This chain uses TRBV19 with TRBJ2-4; 7 bases fit TRBD1. V was clipped by 5 bases and J by 8 bases; unmatched bases: 9. The CDR3 covers 14 residues. The V gene's germline CDR1 is LNHDA and CDR2 SQIVND (reference sequence). The CDR3 here is CASSPQTGPDIQYF. In DNA, the CDR3 is TGTGCCAGTAGTCCTCAGACAGGGCCGGACATTCAGTACTTC.

V usage is TRBV3-1 (or the pseudogene TRBV3-2) and J usage is TRBJ1-2; the match to TRBD1 covers 8 bases. V gave up 2 bases and J gave up 4 bases; unmatched junction bases: 6. CDR3 length: 15 residues. Germline CDR1 LGHDT, CDR2 YNNKEL (reference sequence). The CDR3 loop is CASSQRTGKAYGYTF. The CDR3 DNA sequence: TGTGCCAGCAGCCAAAGGACAGGGAAGGCCTATGGCTACACCTTC.

The V gene is TRBV7-2, the J gene TRBJ2-1; 9 nucleotides line up with TRBD1. J gave up 3 bases and V 1 base, and 4 bases lay outside the gene matches. CDR1 is SGHTA, CDR2 FQGNSA, per germline. This CDR3 region has 16 residues. CDR3 sequence reads: CASSLEGTGFYNEQFF. In nucleotides, the CDR3 is TGTGCCAGCAGCTTAGAGGGGACAGGGTTCTACAATGAGCAGTTCTTC.

The J gene is TRBJ1-1, the V gene TRBV18, with D possibly matching TRBD1 (5 bases). The CDR3 extends over 16 amino acids. The V gene lost 1 base and the J gene lost 5 bases, with 17 bases spanning the gap. Germline values: CDR1 KGHSH, CDR2 LQKENI. CDR3 DNA sequence: TGTGCCAGCTCACCACTCGCCAGGGTATCGGGGACTGAAGCTTTCTTT. This encodes CASSPLARVSGTEAFF.

The V and J genes are TRBV18 and TRBJ1-4, with a weak D call TRBD1 (5 bases). V shed 3 bases and J shed 6 bases, with 11 bases lying between them. Looked up from germline, CDR1 is KGHSH and CDR2 is LQKENI. There are 14 residues in the CDR3. CDR3 loop: CASSPDRDHEKLFF. Written as DNA, the CDR3 is TGTGCCAGCTCACCCGACAGAGATCATGAAAAACTGTTTTTT.

This clone occurred a few times. The chain has TRBV6-5 and TRBJ1-2; D gene uncertain. Germline loops: CDR1 MNHEY, CDR2 SVGAGI. This CDR3 has 14 amino acids. V was pared by 2 bases and J by 4 bases, with 11 bases between. The CDR3 is CASSYLLFPYGYTF. CDR3 bases: TGTGCCAGCAGTTACCTTCTCTTTCCCTATGGCTACACCTTC.

The CDR3 DNA is TGCAGTGCTAGAGGTTACAATGAGCAGTTCTTC. It is translated as CSARGYNEQFF. The chain links TRBV20-1 to TRBJ2-1; D call uncertain. V dropped 1 base and J dropped 4 bases, with 2 bases sitting between them. The length of the CDR3 is 11 residues. Germline loops: CDR1 DFQATT, CDR2 SNEGSKA (reference sequence).

The chain is built from TRBV6-6 and TRBJ2-1; maybe TRBD2 (5 bases). The CDR3 has 12 amino acids. The germline gives CDR1 MNHNY, CDR2 SVGAGI (reference sequence). V lost 2 bases to trimming and J lost 14 bases, with 13 bases between them. This CDR3 is CASSYGLAVEFF. Here the CDR3 DNA reads TGTGCCAGCAGTTACGGTCTAGCTGTGGAGTTCTTC.

The rearrangement joins TRBV11-3 to TRBJ2-5; tentative D call: TRBD1 (6 bases). CDR3 size: 13 residues. Germline-derived CDR1 and CDR2 are SGHNT and YENEEA. Trimming stripped 3 bases from V and 3 bases from J, with 8 bases between. CDR3 in DNA: TGTGCCAGCAGCTTTCGGACAGAAGAGACCCAGTACTTC. Amino acids: CASSFRTEETQYF.

The chain has TRBV19 and TRBJ2-3; D is tentatively TRBD1 or TRBD2 (6 bases each). V was cut by 6 bases and J by 7 bases, with 23 bases left in between. Germline lookup yields CDR1 LNHDA and CDR2 SQIVND (reference sequence). This CDR3 is built from 16 residues. CDR3 DNA: TGTGCCAGTAGCATCGGGGGCGATCCTGGCATATATACGCAGTATTTT. Protein: CASSIGGDPGIYTQYF. Complete variable domain (other parts from reference TRBV19 and TRBJ2-3): DGGITQSPKYLFRKEGQNVTLSCEQNLNHDAMYWYRQDPGQGLRLIYYSQIVNDFQKGDIAEGYSVSREKKESFPLTVTSAQKNPTAFYLCASSIGGDPGIYTQYFGPGTRLTVL.

V gene TRBV7-2 combines with J gene TRBJ2-5; D might be TRBD2 (6 bases). Germline CDR1 and CDR2: SGHTA and FQGNSA. Trimming removed 5 bases at V and 5 bases at J, with 18 bases between. The CDR3 consists of 15 residues. In nucleotides, the CDR3 is TGTGCCAGCAGCCGCGGGACTTCCCGGTCGGAGACCCAGTACTTC. As protein: CASSRGTSRSETQYF.

The chain recombines TRBV2 with TRBJ2-3; D call uncertain. V was shortened by 5 bases and J by 2 bases, with 11 bases between the two germline ends. The V gene's germline CDR1 is SNHLY and CDR2 FYNNEI. The CDR3 extends over 14 amino acids. CDR3 protein: CASSQEIDTDTQYF. CDR3 sequence (DNA): TGTGCCAGCAGTCAAGAGATTGACACAGATACGCAGTATTTT.

V gene TRBV5-4 combines with J gene TRBJ2-1, with TRBD2 matching 12 bases. V trimming: 2 bases; J trimming: 8 bases; junction bases outside the gene matches: 11. CDR1 SGHNT and CDR2 YYREEE come from the germline V gene (reference sequence). The CDR3 spans 17 residues. The CDR3 sequence is CASSFGASGGAAYEQFF. DNA for the CDR3: TGTGCCAGCAGCTTTGGTGCTAGCGGGGGGGCGGCTTATGAGCAGTTCTTC.

The table lists this clone with a few counts. V is TRBV18 and J is TRBJ1-5; no clear D gene. The CDR3 covers 17 residues. Germline loops: CDR1 KGHSH, CDR2 LQKENI. V was cut by 3 bases and J by 1 base, with 16 bases left in between. The CDR3 loop is CASSPKGGFKSNQPQHF. Here the CDR3 DNA reads TGTGCCAGCTCACCGAAAGGAGGGTTTAAGAGCAATCAGCCCCAGCATTTT.